Shown below are 14 T cell receptor beta chains from a single sample sequenced in a study of T cell repertoires in cytomegalovirus infection (dated 2019 in TCRdb). Instrument used: Illumina HiSeq 1500. The public sequencing data were trimmed at Q25 with fastp and processed into clonotypes with MiXCR by TCRdb, which kept only in-frame beta chains. Each CDR3 protein appears once, grouped with its most common genes and DNA. This sample lists a few hundred thousand distinct CDR3 sequences; over 7.5% were detected once. Around 4.1% of the sample goes to the ten largest clones. Sequenced sample: PBMCs. These receptors came from a human donor in good health (CMV status not recorded). Some clones in this sample may be carry-over from other donors' samples.

This clonotype was counted many times. A read error may account for a junction end that differs from germline. V usage is TRBV20-1 and J usage is TRBJ2-7; the match to TRBD1 covers 8 bases. The germline V gene has CDR1 DFQATT and CDR2 SNEGSKA (reference sequence). This CDR3 spans 14 amino acids. CDR3 bases: TGCAGTGCCAGAGACGGGACAGGATACTACGAGCAGTACTTC. This sequence encodes CSARDGTGYYEQYF.

CDR3 loop: CASMYGGGETQYF. The CDR3 bases are TGTGCCAGCATGTACGGGGGCGGCGAGACCCAGTACTTC. This rearrangement joins TRBV2 to TRBJ2-5; D could derive from TRBD1 or TRBD2 (6 bases each). CDR3 size: 13 residues. Trimming took off 7 bases at V and 5 bases at J, with 14 bases between the two ends. Germline values: CDR1 SNHLY, CDR2 FYNNEI.

This clonotype was detected ten times or more. Germline and junction disagree at one end, which may indicate a read error. In DNA form, the CDR3 reads TGTGCCACCAGCCCTGAGTTCGGACCCTCGAACTTC. Translation gives CATSPEFGPSNF. This chain links TRBV15 with TRBJ2-5, with D uncertain. CDR1 is LNHNV and CDR2 is YYDKDF in the germline V gene (reference sequence). The length of the CDR3 is 12 residues.

This clonotype was counted many times. The chain uses TRBV7-6 and TRBJ2-2, with D possibly matching TRBD2 (6 bases). V shed 5 bases and J shed 3 bases, with 13 bases lying between them. This CDR3 region has 15 residues. Germline lookup yields CDR1 SGHVS and CDR2 FNYEAQ. The CDR3, as DNA: TGTGCCAGCAGCCGCACCGGGAGCGACACCGGGGAGCTGTTTTTT. It is translated as CASSRTGSDTGELFF.

The CDR3 nucleotides are TGTGCCAGCAGTTTTCACAACTCCTACGAGCAGTACTTC. Translating it yields CASSFHNSYEQYF. The chain has TRBV27 and TRBJ2-7, with D hard to call. Trimming shortened V by 3 bases and J by 0 bases, and 6 bases separated the two germline ends. Per germline, CDR1 MNHEY and CDR2 SMNVEV (reference sequence). This CDR3 is built from 13 residues.

This clonotype was detected a few times. The rearrangement joins TRBV6-2 or TRBV6-3 to TRBJ2-2, with 7 bases lining up with TRBD2. The CDR3 is 16 amino acids. Germline V gives CDR1 MNHEY, CDR2 SVGEGT. The J segment lost 1 base and the V segment lost 2 bases, leaving 4 bases of the junction unmatched. As DNA, the CDR3 is TGTGCCAGCAGTTACCGGGTAGCGGGGAACACCGGGGAGCTGTTTTTT. It specifies CASSYRVAGNTGELFF.

The chain couples TRBV10-3 to TRBJ1-2; TRBD1 matches at 8 bases. Germline loops: CDR1 ENHRY, CDR2 SYGVKD. The CDR3 loop spans 14 amino acids. V trimming: 6 bases; J trimming: 8 bases; junction bases outside the gene matches: 11. CDR3 region: CAISATDRGEGYTF. CDR3 DNA: TGTGCCATCAGCGCCACCGACAGGGGCGAAGGCTACACCTTC.

This clonotype was seen only a few times. The chain couples TRBV6-2 or TRBV6-3 to TRBJ2-1, with 8 bases that match TRBD2. The V gene's germline CDR1 is MNHEY and CDR2 SVGEGT. This CDR3 has 16 amino acids. The V gene end was trimmed by 3 bases and the J gene end by 5 bases; junction bases not matched to a gene: 9. The chain's CDR3 is CASSYSRGSGDNEQFF. CDR3 nucleotides: TGTGCCAGCAGTTATAGCCGGGGTAGCGGGGACAATGAGCAGTTCTTC.

The CDR3: CASSNGLAVYYEQYF. The CDR3 region has the DNA TGTGCCAGTAGTAACGGACTAGCGGTCTATTACGAGCAGTACTTC. The chain carries TRBV19 and TRBJ2-7; 10 nucleotides match TRBD2. Germline assignment: CDR1 LNHDA and CDR2 SQIVND (reference sequence). The CDR3 loop spans 15 amino acids. Germline trimming cut 4 bases from V and 4 bases from J; bases unmatched to any gene: 7.

This clonotype occurred many times. The gene calls are TRBV7-2 and TRBJ2-7; the D call may be TRBD1 or TRBD2 (6 bases each). Germline V CDR1 and CDR2: SGHTA, FQGNSA. CDR3 size: 14 residues. V gave up 0 bases and J gave up 5 bases, with 11 bases separating them. CDR3 in DNA: TGTGCCAGCAGCTTAGCCGGGGGCCCGGACGAGCAGTACTTC. This gives the protein CASSLAGGPDEQYF.

This clonotype was seen only a few times. This chain links TRBV7-9 with TRBJ2-5; 9 nucleotides line up with TRBD2. This CDR3 has 16 residues. Germline trimming cut 5 bases from V and 4 bases from J; bases unmatched to any gene: 11. The germline V gene encodes CDR1 SEHNR and CDR2 FQNEAQ (reference sequence). CDR3 region: CASSRGGKLAGETQYF. The CDR3 DNA follows: TGTGCCAGCAGCCGCGGGGGGAAACTAGCGGGAGAGACCCAGTACTTC. Variable domain in full (rest from reference TRBV7-9 and TRBJ2-5): DTGVSQNPRHKITKRGQNVTFRCDPISEHNRLYWYRQTLGQGPEFLTYFQNEAQLEKSRLLSDRFSAERPKGSFSTLEIQRTEQGDSAMYLCASSRGGKLAGETQYFGPGTRLLVL.

The gene calls are TRBV20-1 and TRBJ2-1, with D possibly matching TRBD2 (5 bases). This CDR3 is 15 amino acids long. V was clipped by 3 bases and J by 0 bases, with 12 bases between them. Germline values: CDR1 DFQATT, CDR2 SNEGSKA (reference sequence). CDR3 sequence (DNA): TGCAGTGCTAGGATTGCGGGTAACTCCTACAATGAGCAGTTCTTC. It codes for CSARIAGNSYNEQFF.

The gene calls are TRBV7-2 and TRBJ2-5, with TRBD1 identical over 11 bases. The CDR3 has 16 residues. CDR1 and CDR2 from the germline V gene are SGHTA and FQGNSA. With V trimmed by 4 bases and J by 4 bases, 8 bases remained unmatched. The CDR3 region is CASSSRDRGGLETQYF. The CDR3 DNA reads as TGTGCCAGCAGCTCCCGGGACAGGGGGGGTCTAGAGACCCAGTACTTC.

This clonotype was recorded many times. The rearrangement uses TRBV7-2 and TRBJ2-4; no clear D. Trimming cost V 4 bases and J 6 bases, with 13 bases left between them. The CDR3 spans 14 residues. Germline lookup yields CDR1 SGHTA and CDR2 FQGNSA. The CDR3 loop is CASSSKTGRNIQYF. The CDR3 region has the DNA TGTGCCAGCAGCTCAAAGACGGGTCGAAACATTCAGTACTTC. Full variable domain (outside the CDR3, taken from reference TRBV7-2 and TRBJ2-4): GAGVSQSPSNKVTEKGKDVELRCDPISGHTALYWYRQSLGQGLEFLIYFQGNSAPDKSGLPSDRFSAERTGGSVSTLTIQRTQQEDSAVYLCASSSKTGRNIQYFGAGTRLSVL.